Each of the 10 T cell receptor beta chains below was sequenced from the same sample in a study of T cells in Graves' hyperthyroidism and ophthalmopathy. Template material for amplifying TCR beta CDR3 regions consisted of RNA transcripts. TCR CDR3 regions were first amplified by RT-PCR with HTBI primers. TCRdb re-derived calls from the multiplex PCR reads in MiXCR, one entry per CDR3 protein. The sample lists about 540,000 distinct CDR3 sequences; under 60% were seen once. The sequencing input was peripheral blood or thyroid tissue (not recorded which). The receptors here all came from a woman younger than 30 with Graves' hyperthyroidism.

This clonotype has at least ten counts. The chain uses TRBV6-5 and TRBJ2-7, with D maybe TRBD2 (6 bases). V shed 8 bases and J shed 3 bases, with 26 bases lying between them. This CDR3 is built from 17 residues. CDR1 MNHEY and CDR2 SVGAGI come from the germline V gene. CDR3: CASGPSYVTSWGYEQYF. CDR3 in DNA: TGTGCCAGCGGCCCCAGTTACGTAACTAGCTGGGGCTACGAGCAGTACTTC.

The count of this clonotype is one. This sequence joins TRBV20-1 and TRBJ1-4, with 7 nucleotides matching TRBD1. Trimming at V came to 0 bases and at J to 2 bases, leaving 3 bases not matched to a gene. The CDR3 totals 15 residues. Germline V gives CDR1 DFQATT, CDR2 SNEGSKA (reference sequence). The CDR3 DNA reads TGCAGTGCTAGAGACGAGACAGGGACTAATGAAAAACTGTTTTTT. As protein: CSARDETGTNEKLFF.

With regard to this clonotype: A much larger clone lies one base from this, so it may be a read error. This chain links TRBV10-1 with TRBJ2-5; 7 bases fit TRBD2. Germline lookup yields CDR1 WNHNN and CDR2 SYGVQD (reference sequence). The CDR3 totals 14 residues. This chain's CDR3 is CASSGGGPDETQYF. CDR3 DNA sequence: TGTGCCAGCAGTGGCGGGGGACCCGATGAGACCCAGTACTTC.

This clonotype was recorded at least ten times. The chain recombines TRBV7-9 with TRBJ1-3, with a tentative D call TRBD1 (6 bases). The CDR3 is made up of 17 amino acids. The V and J ends lost 5 bases and 0 bases respectively, with 17 bases between them. Per the germline V gene, CDR1 is SEHNR and CDR2 is FQNEAQ (reference sequence). CDR3 loop: CASSTDRSRISGNTIYF. Written as DNA, the CDR3 is TGTGCCAGCAGCACCGACAGGTCCAGAATCTCTGGAAACACCATATATTTT.

The sample holds many counts of this clonotype. The genes are TRBV9 and TRBJ1-5, with D perhaps TRBD1 (6 bases). The CDR3 loop spans 15 amino acids. Between the trimmed V and J ends, which lost 3 bases and 4 bases, there was a span of 14 bases. Germline CDR1 reads SGDLS; CDR2 reads YYNGEE. Here the CDR3 DNA reads TGTGCCAGCAGCGCCCAGGGACAAGTGAATCAGCCCCAGCATTTT. Its protein is CASSAQGQVNQPQHF.

As to this clonotype: A read error may be the cause here, since a much bigger clone is one base away. A read error is likely, as this CDR3 ends without the conserved phenylalanine or tryptophan. The rearrangement joins TRBV12-3 or TRBV12-4 to TRBJ1-3; D not certain. This CDR3 has 13 amino acids. V was clipped by 3 bases and J by 3 bases, with 6 bases between them. The CDR3 DNA sequence: TGTGCCAGCAGTTTTACAAGTGGAAACACCATATATCTT. Amino acids: CASSFTSGNTIYL.

This clonotype was recorded many times. The gene calls are TRBV19 and TRBJ2-7; D gene uncertain. V shed 3 bases and J shed 0 bases, with 12 bases lying between them. The CDR3 totals 15 residues. Germline CDR1 LNHDA, CDR2 SQIVND (reference sequence). The CDR3 DNA follows: TGTGCCAGTAGTATTACTGGACGTGGCTCCTACGAGCAGTACTTC. It specifies CASSITGRGSYEQYF.

The rearrangement links TRBV10-3 to TRBJ1-5; no reliable D call. The CDR3 spans 15 residues. Trimming shortened V by 5 bases and J by 7 bases, and 18 bases separated the two germline ends. CDR1 ENHRY and CDR2 SYGVKD come from the germline V gene. CDR3 DNA: TGTGCCATCAGTTATAGGACTAGCGACTTACAGCCCCAGCATTTT. Encoded protein: CAISYRTSDLQPQHF.

This clonotype was observed many times. The rearrangement links TRBV24-1 to TRBJ2-6; TRBD1 might be the D (6 bases). The germline V gene has CDR1 KGHDR and CDR2 SFDVKD. Trimming left V 4 bases short and J 0 bases short, with 12 bases between. The CDR3 consists of 17 residues. CDR3 region: CATSDPGHSSGANVLTF. The CDR3, as DNA: TGTGCCACCAGTGACCCGGGACATTCCTCTGGGGCCAACGTCCTGACTTTC.

The chain combines TRBV7-8 with TRBJ1-4; possibly TRBD1 for D (6 bases). This CDR3 is 13 amino acids long. Germline assignment: CDR1 SGHVS and CDR2 FQNEAQ. Trimming took off 3 bases at V and 11 bases at J, with 13 bases between the two ends. The DNA for the CDR3 is TGTGCCAGCAGCTTTACAGGGAGGTGGAAACTGTTTTTT. Translation gives CASSFTGRWKLFF.